This T cell receptor (beta chain) was observed in a study of blood T cell repertoires in COVID-19 (TCRdb year 2020). The study in broad terms: Samples covering the acute and convalescent phases of COVID-19 were provided by collaborators in the United States, Italy and Spain. The prospective study material was composed of cDNA or gDNA derived from T cells, B-cell-depleted T cells, or PBMCs. The dataset comprised deeply sampled blood TCRbeta repertoires from subjects exposed to, actively infected with, or recovered from COVID-19. The repertoires were released in a freely available public database meant as a resource for research on the immune response to SARS-CoV-2. The samples were drawn from the first 160 participants of the ongoing ImmuneRACE study and from over 950 subjects provided by 6 global collaborators. Nearly every sample came with metadata listing a de-identified subject ID, COVID-19 status, age in years and sex. Where available, HLA class I and class II types were taken from metadata supplied by the sample provider and were not determined by assay-based typing. Points the paper makes about the study in general: How much clinical and demographic metadata was included differed by source and by participant, and the metadata was provided uncurated.

Participants in the prospective study were aged about 18 to 90 years, lived in more than 20 United States geographic areas, and enrolled through a virtual design. To assign participants to cohorts, the prospective study relied on clinical history that participants themselves reported in a screening survey and a study questionnaire. Recovered participants in ImmuneRACE Cohort 3 were defined by two consecutive negative NP/OP PCR tests, clearance by a healthcare professional, or resolution of symptoms. In the prospective study, whole blood, serum and a nasopharyngeal or oropharyngeal swab were collected from each participant by mobile phlebotomists. Additional blood draws and questionnaires over an approximately two-month period could optionally be provided by prospective study participants. Before DNA extraction, blood samples from the prospective study were shipped at room temperature or frozen.

TCRbeta CDR3 regions were amplified from genomic DNA by means of the immunoSEQ Assay, a bias-controlled multiplex PCR. As for how the authors treated the data: The number of nucleated cells in each sample was estimated by amplification of reference gene primers within the assay. To quantify the absolute abundance of each unique TCRbeta CDR3 rearrangement, sequence reads were collapsed and filtered. Productive Simpson clonality was computed per sample as the square root of Simpson's diversity index over productive rearrangements. The table comes from immuneACCESS by way of TCRdb, which keeps in-frame sequences with V and J called. Part of the clones is missing from these tables; in studies checked, under half for an unresolved V gene and the rest for unknown reasons. V and J calls and clone size are given by that table; D and trimming were obtained from the DNA. The sample has just under 250,000 clones on record, around 88% of them singletons. The top ten constitute roughly 3.7% of the sample.

The CDR3 measures 16 amino acids from cysteine to phenylalanine. The read is trimmed to its CDR3 DNA, 48 bases read in frame from base 1. Looking up the germline V gene (reference sequence) yields CDR1 SEHNR and CDR2 FQNEAQ. V is reduced by 1 base and J by 0 bases, leaving a spacing of 7 bases between them. As concerns this clone: No antigen is known for it. No base-level quality is on record; no much larger clone is a single base apart.

The TCR sequence derives from a woman aged 25 to 45 who had recovered from COVID-19. The chain is encoded by TRBV7-9 joined to TRBJ2-6, with no D gene named confidently. Material: PBMCs or T cells enriched from blood (not recorded which). The DNA sequence is as follows: TGTGCCAGCAGCTTAGGCTACCGCTCTGGGGCCAACGTCCTGACTTTC. Translation gives CASSLGYRSGANVLTF.